The 27 T cell receptor beta chains given below trace back to one sample, sequenced in a study of T cell changes during pregnancy in multiple sclerosis. Sequencing was performed with immunoSEQ multiplex PCR; in TCRdb, only in-frame clones are kept and a portion is missing. The sample yields approximately 99,000 clones, just over 90% seen once. Material: peripheral blood, obtained in the second trimester of pregnancy. The receptors stem from a female donor in good health, enrolled as a control in a pregnancy study.

The genes are TRBV27 and TRBJ2-2, with 10 bases that match TRBD1. The V and J ends lost 5 bases and 2 bases, in that order; junction bases with no gene match: 2. CDR1 and CDR2 (germline): MNHEY, SMNVEV (reference sequence). CDR3 size: 15 residues. The CDR3, as DNA: TGTGCCAGCAGTCTGACAGGGGGCAACACCGGGGAGCTGTTTTTT. Residues: CASSLTGGNTGELFF.

The chain has TRBV6-1 and TRBJ2-3; D is uncertain. The V gene lost 8 bases and the J gene lost 1 base, with 16 bases spanning the gap. The germline V gene has CDR1 MNHNS and CDR2 SASEGT. This CDR3 region has 15 residues. In DNA, the CDR3 is TGTGCCAGCCAAAAATTCAGGATCGGCACAGATACGCAGTATTTT. This encodes CASQKFRIGTDTQYF.

The rearrangement joins TRBV27 to TRBJ2-1; tentatively, D is TRBD2 (5 bases). CDR3 size: 13 residues. CDR1 and CDR2 (germline): MNHEY, SMNVEV (reference sequence). V dropped 8 bases and J dropped 10 bases, with 18 bases sitting between them. The CDR3 region has the DNA TGTGCCAGCCAGCCCTTCGGGGTAGGCGAGCAGTTCTTC. Protein: CASQPFGVGEQFF.

The chain carries TRBV11-2 and TRBJ1-2, with D maybe TRBD1 (5 bases). This CDR3 comprises 15 residues. Trimming removed 0 bases at V and 6 bases at J, with 14 bases between. The germline gives CDR1 SGHAT, CDR2 FQNNGV. The CDR3 bases are TGTGCCAGCAGCTTAGATGCCGCGGGGGTAAATGGCTACACCTTC. Amino acid sequence: CASSLDAAGVNGYTF.

The chain is built from TRBV30 and TRBJ1-4; 7 bases agree with TRBD1. This CDR3 region has 14 residues. Germline values: CDR1 GTSNPN, CDR2 SVGIG (reference sequence). J gave up 13 bases and V 1 base, and 12 bases lay outside the gene matches. The CDR3 nucleotides are TGTGCCTGGAGTGGAGACCTCAGACAGGGTGGACTGTTTTTT. It specifies CAWSGDLRQGGLFF.

This CDR3 is CASSLIPDRAPYEQYF. CDR3 bases: TGCGCCAGCAGCTTGATTCCGGACAGGGCTCCCTACGAGCAGTACTTC. V gene TRBV5-1 combines with J gene TRBJ2-7; 8 nucleotides match TRBD1. Looked up from germline, CDR1 is SGHRS and CDR2 is YFSETQ. V shed 1 base and J 2 bases; nucleotides not matched to a gene: 8. This CDR3 comprises 16 residues.

Regarding this clone: A junction boundary mismatches the germline segment, possibly from a read error. The chain joins TRBV6-1 to TRBJ2-7; D gene unclear. The CDR3 extends over 8 amino acids. Germline V CDR1 and CDR2: MNHNS, SASEGT. In DNA, the CDR3 is TGTGCCAGCAGTGAAGCCCATTTC. Translated, it gives CASSEAHF.

The rearrangement uses TRBV11-3 and TRBJ2-7, with D unclear. The CDR3 has 13 amino acids. The V end lost 1 base, the J end lost 4 bases, and 8 bases lay between the germline ends. Germline lookup yields CDR1 SGHNT and CDR2 YENEEA. This CDR3 is CASSLGSEYEQYF. CDR3 bases: TGTGCCAGCAGCTTAGGGAGTGAATACGAGCAGTACTTC.

This clone was counted once. The rearrangement uses TRBV19 and TRBJ2-1; the match to TRBD2 covers 8 bases. The CDR3 runs 14 residues. With 7 bases clipped from V and 5 bases from J, the junction kept 7 bases outside the gene matches. The V gene's germline CDR1 is LNHDA and CDR2 SQIVND (reference sequence). Here the CDR3 reads CASTTGGTHNEQFF. CDR3 in DNA: TGTGCCAGTACCACGGGGGGGACCCACAATGAGCAGTTCTTC.

The rearrangement links TRBV5-1 to TRBJ2-4; TRBD1 matches at 7 bases. Per germline, CDR1 SGHRS and CDR2 YFSETQ. The length of the CDR3 is 15 residues. J lost 8 bases, V lost 4 bases, and 12 bases had no gene match. The chain's CDR3 is CASSPEGAGSHIQYF. CDR3 coding DNA: TGCGCCAGCAGCCCCGAGGGGGCAGGGTCACACATTCAGTACTTC.

The chain joins TRBV25-1 to TRBJ2-3, with 7 bases fitting TRBD1. Germline V gene lookup returns CDR1 MGHDK and CDR2 SYGVNS. V lost 3 bases and J lost 2; bases outside the gene matches: 11. CDR3 length equals 17 residues. The DNA of the CDR3 is TGTGCCAGCAGTGAGCCCCCGGGACAGAGAATCACAGATACGCAGTATTTT. As protein: CASSEPPGQRITDTQYF. Using reference TRBV25-1 and TRBJ2-3 for the parts outside the CDR3, the full variable domain is EADIYQTPRYLVIGTGKKITLECSQTMGHDKMYWYQQDPGMELHLIHYSYGVNSTEKGDLSSESTVSRIRTEHFPLTLESARPSHTSQYLCASSEPPGQRITDTQYFGPGTRLTVL.

The CDR3 DNA reads TGTGCCAGCAGTTGGGCGCCCCAGCATTTT. Protein sequence: CASSWAPQHF. This chain joins TRBV28 and TRBJ1-5; D gene unclear. Trimming shortened V by 4 bases and J by 9 bases, and 4 bases separated the two germline ends. The CDR3 length is 10 residues. From germline, CDR1 is MDHEN and CDR2 SYDVKM.

This chain joins TRBV15 and TRBJ1-4; TRBD1 matches 9 bases. The V segment lost 3 bases and the J segment 4 bases; nucleotides outside the gene matches: 6. CDR3 size: 16 residues. The germline gives CDR1 LNHNV, CDR2 YYDKDF (reference sequence). The chain's CDR3 is CATSRVQGARNEKLFF. CDR3 nucleotide sequence: TGTGCCACCAGCAGGGTACAGGGGGCGCGTAATGAAAAACTGTTTTTT.

The chain joins TRBV5-6 to TRBJ1-3; possible D gene TRBD1, 6 bases. Trimming took 2 bases from V and 4 from J, leaving 16 bases between them. This CDR3 is built from 16 residues. Germline-derived CDR1 and CDR2 are SGHDT and YYEEEE. Written as DNA, the CDR3 is TGTGCCAGCAGCTTTGGGCAAGGGGGATCAGGAAACACCATATATTTT. Its protein is CASSFGQGGSGNTIYF. The full variable domain, its missing parts supplied by reference TRBV5-6 and TRBJ1-3, is DAGVTQSPTHLIKTRGQQVTLRCSPKSGHDTVSWYQQALGQGPQFIFQYYEEEERQRGNFPDRFSGHQFPNYSSELNVNALLLGDSALYLCASSFGQGGSGNTIYFGEGSWLTVV.

This sequence joins TRBV7-2 and TRBJ2-5; no definite D call. Trimming removed 5 bases from V and 5 bases from J, with 18 bases in between. The germline CDR1 and CDR2 sequences are SGHTA and FQGNSA. CDR3 size: 15 residues. CDR3 DNA: TGTGCCAGCAGCCCCCCGACCCCATTCGGGGAGACCCAGTACTTC. It yields the protein CASSPPTPFGETQYF.

This rearrangement joins TRBV7-9 to TRBJ1-5; 8 positions match TRBD1. Trimming took 1 base from V and 6 from J; bases not matched to a gene: 8. This CDR3 contains 16 residues. CDR1 is SEHNR, CDR2 FQNEAQ, per germline (reference sequence). CDR3: CASSLVGQGLGQPQHF. The CDR3 coding sequence is TGTGCCAGCAGCTTAGTAGGACAGGGTTTAGGTCAGCCCCAGCATTTT.

The J gene is TRBJ1-2, the V gene TRBV7-9; TRBD1 is a possible D gene (6 bases). Per germline, CDR1 SEHNR and CDR2 FQNEAQ (reference sequence). The CDR3 sequence is 16 residues long. V was pared by 1 base and J by 6 bases, with 18 bases between. CDR3 amino acids: CASSLGGGRPSHGYTF. The CDR3 DNA reads TGTGCCAGCAGCTTAGGCGGGGGCCGACCCTCTCATGGCTACACCTTC.

This clone was seen more than once but under ten times. The J gene is TRBJ2-7, the V gene TRBV4-1, with D possibly TRBD1 on 8 matching bases. This CDR3 comprises 18 residues. The germline V gene has CDR1 MGHRA and CDR2 YSYEKL. Trimming removed 1 base at V and 3 bases at J, with 22 bases between. CDR3 nucleotide sequence: TGCGCCAGCAGCCAAGTGGCCCAGGGGGCGGGGGCCCTCTACGAGCAGTACTTC. Encoded protein: CASSQVAQGAGALYEQYF.

This chain uses TRBV27 with TRBJ2-7; 8 bases align to TRBD1. V dropped 4 bases and J dropped 7; count of bases not matched to a gene: 12. The CDR3 is 15 residues long. Germline V CDR1 and CDR2: MNHEY, SMNVEV (reference sequence). CDR3 amino acids: CASSSRDRGAMEQYF. CDR3 bases: TGTGCCAGCAGTTCCCGCGACAGGGGAGCGATGGAGCAGTACTTC.

The gene calls are TRBV2 and TRBJ2-5, with 12 bases aligning to TRBD2. The CDR3 totals 15 residues. V was clipped by 8 bases and J by 8 bases; unmatched bases: 12. Germline values: CDR1 SNHLY, CDR2 FYNNEI. The CDR3 nucleotides read TGTGCCAGCCATCAGCGGCTAGCGGGGGGGCAAACCCAGTACTTC. Translation gives CASHQRLAGGQTQYF.

The CDR3, as DNA: TGTGCCATCAGCGGACAGTCTTATAGCAATCAGCCCCAGCATTTT. Amino acids: CAISGQSYSNQPQHF. The rearrangement uses TRBV10-3 and TRBJ1-5; tentatively, D is TRBD1 (6 bases). Germline loops: CDR1 ENHRY, CDR2 SYGVKD. CDR3 size: 15 residues. Trimming shortened V by 6 bases and J by 0 bases, and 12 bases separated the two germline ends.

The chain uses TRBV18 and TRBJ1-1; D remains ambiguous. The CDR3 runs 13 residues. Trimming cost V 3 bases and J 2 bases, with 7 bases left between them. Germline V gene sequence: CDR1 KGHSH, CDR2 LQKENI. The chain's CDR3 is CASSPERNTEAFF. CDR3 bases: TGTGCCAGCTCACCGGAGCGAAACACTGAAGCTTTCTTT.

This clone came up a few times. The chain uses TRBV15 and TRBJ1-5; D ambiguous. CDR1 and CDR2 from the germline V gene are LNHNV and YYDKDF (reference sequence). The CDR3 is 15 residues long. V dropped 8 bases and J dropped 2 bases, with 16 bases sitting between them. The DNA for the CDR3 is TGTGCCACCCGGGAGGGCCGCCGTGGCAATCAGCCCCAGCATTTT. It specifies CATREGRRGNQPQHF. Complete variable domain (other parts from reference TRBV15 and TRBJ1-5): DAMVIQNPRYQVTQFGKPVTLSCSQTLNHNVMYWYQQKSSQAPKLLFHYYDKDFNNEADTPDNFQSRRPNTSFCFLDIRSPGLGDTAMYLCATREGRRGNQPQHFGDGTRLSIL.

The V call is TRBV7-9, the J call TRBJ1-1; 7 positions match TRBD1. The junction had 8 bases not matched to a gene; V was cut back by 1 base and J by 6 bases. Per germline, CDR1 SEHNR and CDR2 FQNEAQ (reference sequence). The CDR3 totals 15 residues. Here the CDR3 reads CASSLEVGGGSEAFF. Written as DNA, the CDR3 is TGTGCCAGCAGCTTAGAGGTAGGGGGCGGATCTGAAGCTTTCTTT.

This rearrangement joins TRBV6-6 to TRBJ1-2; D perhaps matches TRBD1 (5 bases). V lost 6 bases, J lost 2 bases, and 10 bases lay in between. The CDR3 has 13 amino acids. Per the germline V gene, CDR1 is MNHNY and CDR2 is SVGAGI (reference sequence). CDR3 in amino acids: CASSPGQNYGYTF. The CDR3 bases are TGTGCCAGCAGCCCCGGACAAAACTATGGCTACACCTTC.

This chain connects TRBV11-1 to TRBJ2-1; TRBD2 matches 7 bases. V lost 2 bases, J lost 2 bases, and 0 bases stayed unmatched. The CDR3 runs to 14 residues. Germline V gene data show CDR1 as SGHAT and CDR2 as FQDESV (reference sequence). CDR3 coding DNA: TGTGCCAGCAGCTTACGGGAGGCCTACAATGAGCAGTTCTTC. Translating it yields CASSLREAYNEQFF. Filled out from reference TRBV11-1 and TRBJ2-1, the complete variable domain reads EAEVAQSPRYKITEKSQAVAFWCDPISGHATLYWYRQILGQGPELLVQFQDESVVDDSQLPKDRFSAERLKGVDSTLKIQPAELGDSAMYLCASSLREAYNEQFFGPGTRLTVL.

V is TRBV5-1 and J is TRBJ1-1; TRBD1 agrees at 9 bases. The CDR3 runs 16 residues. Germline CDR1 is SGHRS and CDR2 is YFSETQ. Trimming cost V 4 bases and J 5 bases; bases outside gene matches: 12. Written as DNA, the CDR3 is TGCGCCAGCAGCGAGGGCCCACAGGGGGCTGGGACTGAAGCTTTCTTT. Protein product: CASSEGPQGAGTEAFF.